The 13 T cell receptor beta chains given below trace back to one sample, sequenced in a study of siplizumab effects on memory and regulatory T cells. TCRdb keeps only in-frame clones here, not all; method: immunoSEQ multiplex PCR. The sample holds fewer than 65,000 clones; 93% are singletons and the top ten take over 15%. Sequenced input: CD8+ T cells sorted from blood. The source of these receptors is a human donor in good health.

The chain is built from TRBV5-6 and TRBJ1-2; D call uncertain. The V and J ends lost 4 bases and 2 bases respectively, with 9 bases between them. Germline CDR1 and CDR2: SGHDT and YYEEEE. The CDR3 covers 13 residues. The CDR3 sequence: CASSPGGNYGYTF. Written as DNA, the CDR3 is TGTGCCAGCAGCCCCGGAGGCAACTATGGCTACACCTTC.

The chain is built from TRBV4-1 and TRBJ2-3; no clear D gene. The V end was cut by 1 base, the J end by 0 bases, with 8 bases between. The length of the CDR3 is 15 residues. The germline V gene encodes CDR1 MGHRA and CDR2 YSYEKL. The CDR3 is CASSQGYPSTDTQYF. The CDR3 DNA reads TGCGCCAGCAGCCAAGGGTACCCTAGCACAGATACGCAGTATTTT.

This clone appeared a single time. The V call is TRBV28, the J call TRBJ2-7; D remains unclear. Germline loops: CDR1 MDHEN, CDR2 SYDVKM. The CDR3 extends over 14 amino acids. Trimming removed 3 bases from V and 0 bases from J, with 9 bases in between. CDR3 loop: CASSLTSSSYEQYF. The CDR3 bases are TGTGCCAGCAGTTTGACAAGTAGCTCCTACGAGCAGTACTTC.

V and J are TRBV28 and TRBJ2-7, with 7 nucleotides matching TRBD1. Germline CDR1 MDHEN, CDR2 SYDVKM. CDR3 length: 13 residues. The junction had 3 bases not matched to a gene; V was cut back by 5 bases and J by 2 bases. The CDR3 is CASSPGQTYEQYF. CDR3 coding DNA: TGTGCCAGCAGTCCGGGACAGACCTACGAGCAGTACTTC. Complete variable domain (other parts from reference TRBV28 and TRBJ2-7): DVKVTQSSRYLVKRTGEKVFLECVQDMDHENMFWYRQDPGLGLRLIYFSYDVKMKEKGDIPEGYSVSREKKERFSLILESASTNQTSMYLCASSPGQTYEQYFGPGTRLTVT.

By its share, this clone is medium-sized. The chain joins TRBV6-1 to TRBJ2-2; D perhaps matches TRBD1 (7 bases). The CDR3 has 15 amino acids. The ends were cut back, 0 bases at V and 4 bases at J, with 9 bases in the middle. Germline CDR1 reads MNHNS; CDR2 reads SASEGT. The CDR3 DNA reads as TGTGCCAGCAGTGAAGCCCAGGGGGGCACCGGGGAGCTGTTTTTT. As protein: CASSEAQGGTGELFF.

The chain recombines TRBV10-1 with TRBJ2-3; 10 bases match TRBD2. Germline loops: CDR1 WNHNN, CDR2 SYGVQD (reference sequence). The length of the CDR3 is 16 residues. V lost 2 bases, J lost 1 base, and 3 bases stayed unmatched. CDR3 loop: CASSEASGSRTDTQYF. In nucleotides, the CDR3 is TGCGCCAGCAGTGAGGCTAGCGGGAGTCGCACAGATACGCAGTATTTT.

The sample holds one count of this clone. The chain couples TRBV15 to TRBJ1-5; D possibly corresponds to TRBD1 (5 bases). Germline values: CDR1 LNHNV, CDR2 YYDKDF (reference sequence). CDR3 length: 15 amino acids. V was clipped by 1 base and J by 6 bases, with 13 bases between them. The CDR3 DNA reads TGTGCCACCAGCAGAGGGATGGGACTGTCTCAGCCCCAGCATTTT. Its translation is CATSRGMGLSQPQHF. The full variable domain, in which reference TRBV15 and TRBJ1-5 provide the parts outside the CDR3, is DAMVIQNPRYQVTQFGKPVTLSCSQTLNHNVMYWYQQKSSQAPKLLFHYYDKDFNNEADTPDNFQSRRPNTSFCFLDIRSPGLGDTAMYLCATSRGMGLSQPQHFGDGTRLSIL.

The chain uses TRBV7-9 and TRBJ2-2; possibly TRBD1 for D (6 bases). The CDR3 totals 12 residues. Trimming pared 1 base from V and 10 bases from J, leaving 7 bases between. Germline CDR1 SEHNR, CDR2 FQNEAQ (reference sequence). The CDR3 DNA follows: TGTGCCAGCAGCTTAGGGGGGCTGGAGCTGTTTTTT. Protein product: CASSLGGLELFF.

A single count supports this clone. The chain combines TRBV5-6 with TRBJ1-5; TRBD1 aligns across 8 bases. J lost 9 bases, V lost 0 bases, and 5 bases had no gene match. The germline V gene has CDR1 SGHDT and CDR2 YYEEEE. The CDR3 totals 14 residues. The CDR3 loop is CASSLGTGHAPQHF. The CDR3 region has the DNA TGTGCCAGCAGCTTGGGGACAGGGCATGCGCCCCAGCATTTT. Full variable domain (missing parts from reference TRBV5-6 and TRBJ1-5): DAGVTQSPTHLIKTRGQQVTLRCSPKSGHDTVSWYQQALGQGPQFIFQYYEEEERQRGNFPDRFSGHQFPNYSSELNVNALLLGDSALYLCASSLGTGHAPQHFGDGTRLSIL.

J is TRBJ1-2 and V is TRBV11-2; D uncertain. The CDR3 is 15 residues long. Trimming pared 1 base from V and 4 bases from J, leaving 13 bases between. Germline V lookup: CDR1 SGHAT, CDR2 FQNNGV. The CDR3 DNA follows: TGTGCCAGCAGCTTAGTTGTGGAGCCTACCTATGGCTACACCTTC. Amino acid sequence: CASSLVVEPTYGYTF.

The chain links TRBV11-2 to TRBJ2-5; D is unclear. The CDR3 is made up of 15 amino acids. Deletions cut 3 bases from V and 3 bases from J, with 14 bases between. CDR1 is SGHAT, CDR2 FQNNGV, per germline. Written as DNA, the CDR3 is TGTGCCAGCAGCTTCGATTATGGAGAGGAAGAGACCCAGTACTTC. As protein: CASSFDYGEEETQYF.

The chain employs TRBV19 and TRBJ2-5; weak D call: TRBD2 (6 bases). V was clipped by 7 bases and J by 2 bases, with 14 bases between them. The CDR3 length is 14 residues. CDR1 and CDR2 (germline): LNHDA, SQIVND (reference sequence). CDR3 sequence: CASNPGLLQETQYF. For the CDR3, the DNA is TGTGCCAGTAACCCGGGACTGCTACAAGAGACCCAGTACTTC.

This chain connects TRBV6-1 to TRBJ1-4, with D hard to call. The CDR3 sequence is 14 residues long. The germline V gene has CDR1 MNHNS and CDR2 SASEGT. Between the trimmed V and J ends, which lost 2 bases and 7 bases, there was a span of 11 bases. The CDR3: CASSEPLHLEKLFF. The CDR3 DNA sequence: TGTGCCAGCAGTGAACCCCTCCACCTTGAAAAACTGTTTTTT.